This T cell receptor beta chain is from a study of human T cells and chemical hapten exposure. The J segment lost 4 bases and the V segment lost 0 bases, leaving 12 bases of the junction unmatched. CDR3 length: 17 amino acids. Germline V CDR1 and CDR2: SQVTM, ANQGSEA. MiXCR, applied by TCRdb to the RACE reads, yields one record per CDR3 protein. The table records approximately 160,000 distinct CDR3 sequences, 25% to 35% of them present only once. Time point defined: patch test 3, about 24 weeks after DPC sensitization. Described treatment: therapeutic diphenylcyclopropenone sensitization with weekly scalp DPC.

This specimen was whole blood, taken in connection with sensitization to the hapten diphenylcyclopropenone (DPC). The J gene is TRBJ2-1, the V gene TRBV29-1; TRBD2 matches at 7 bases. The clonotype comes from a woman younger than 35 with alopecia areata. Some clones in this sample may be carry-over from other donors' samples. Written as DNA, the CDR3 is TGCAGCGTTGAAGATTTAGATGTGGCTAGCGGATACAATGAGCAGTTCTTC. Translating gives CSVEDLDVASGYNEQFF.